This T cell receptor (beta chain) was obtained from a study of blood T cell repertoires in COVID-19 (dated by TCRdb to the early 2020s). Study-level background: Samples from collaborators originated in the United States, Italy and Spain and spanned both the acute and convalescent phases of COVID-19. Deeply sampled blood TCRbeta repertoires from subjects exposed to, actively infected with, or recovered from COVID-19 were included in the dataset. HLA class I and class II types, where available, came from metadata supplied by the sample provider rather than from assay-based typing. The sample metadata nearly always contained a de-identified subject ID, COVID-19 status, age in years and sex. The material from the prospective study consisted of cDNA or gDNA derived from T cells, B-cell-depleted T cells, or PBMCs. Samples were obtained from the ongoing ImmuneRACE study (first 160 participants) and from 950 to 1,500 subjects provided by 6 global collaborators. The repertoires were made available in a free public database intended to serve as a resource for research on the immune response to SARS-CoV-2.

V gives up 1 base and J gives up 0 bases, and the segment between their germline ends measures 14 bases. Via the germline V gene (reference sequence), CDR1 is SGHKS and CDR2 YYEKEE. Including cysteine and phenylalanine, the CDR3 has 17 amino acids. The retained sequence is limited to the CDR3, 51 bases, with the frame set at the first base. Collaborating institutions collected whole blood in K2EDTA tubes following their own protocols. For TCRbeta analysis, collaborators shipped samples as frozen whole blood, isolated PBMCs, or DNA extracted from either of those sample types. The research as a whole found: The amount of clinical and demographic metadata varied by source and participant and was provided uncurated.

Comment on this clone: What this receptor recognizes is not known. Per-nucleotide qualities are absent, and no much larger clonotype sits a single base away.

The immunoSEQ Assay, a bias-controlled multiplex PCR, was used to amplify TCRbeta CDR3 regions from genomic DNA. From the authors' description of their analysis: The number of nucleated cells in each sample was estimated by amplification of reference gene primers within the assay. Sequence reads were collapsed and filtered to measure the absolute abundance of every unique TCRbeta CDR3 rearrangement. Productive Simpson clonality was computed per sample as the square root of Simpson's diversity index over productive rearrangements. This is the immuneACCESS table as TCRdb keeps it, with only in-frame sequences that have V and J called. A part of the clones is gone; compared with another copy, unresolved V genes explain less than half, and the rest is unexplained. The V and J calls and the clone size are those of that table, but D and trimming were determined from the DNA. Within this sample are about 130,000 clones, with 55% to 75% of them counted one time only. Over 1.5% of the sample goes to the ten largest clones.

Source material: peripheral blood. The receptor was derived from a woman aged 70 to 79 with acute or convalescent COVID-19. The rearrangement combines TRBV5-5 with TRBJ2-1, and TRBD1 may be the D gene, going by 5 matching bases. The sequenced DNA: TGTGCCAGCAGCTTGAGACAGACTTTGAGCTCCTACAATGAGCAGTTCTTC. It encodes CASSLRQTLSSYNEQFF.